This entry lists 7 T cell receptor beta chains sequenced from one sample in a study of blood T cell repertoires in COVID-19. Method: immunoSEQ multiplex PCR; TCRdb's copy keeps in-frame clones and lacks some. The sample has roughly 100,000 clones, just under 85% seen once. Sequenced: peripheral blood. The source of these receptors is a man aged 40-49 years with active or convalescent COVID-19.

The rearrangement uses TRBV4-3 and TRBJ1-2; the D gene is possibly TRBD1 (5 bases). The CDR3 extends over 16 amino acids. With 0 bases removed from V and 2 bases from J, the gap between germline ends came to 13 bases. The germline V gene has CDR1 LGHNA and CDR2 YSLEER. The CDR3 region is CASSQEGGAVNYGYTF. The CDR3 DNA is TGCGCCAGCAGCCAAGAAGGTGGGGCGGTAAACTATGGCTACACCTTC.

In its sample, this clone was seen once. The rearrangement links TRBV6-5 to TRBJ1-5, with 7 bases lining up with TRBD1. The ends lost 8 bases at V and 4 bases at J; junction bases unmatched: 8. The CDR3 length is 14 residues. Germline CDR1 and CDR2: MNHEY and SVGAGI. CDR3 DNA: TGTGCCAGCGCGCGGGACAGCAGGAATCAGCCCCAGCATTTT. Amino acid sequence: CASARDSRNQPQHF.

The gene calls are TRBV5-6 and TRBJ2-3, with D possibly matching TRBD1 (5 bases). V shed 5 bases and J shed 6 bases, with 22 bases lying between them. The CDR3 runs to 16 residues. Germline assignment: CDR1 SGHDT and CDR2 YYEEEE. CDR3 region: CASSQEWDRQFDTQYF. The CDR3 nucleotides are TGTGCCAGCAGTCAGGAATGGGATAGACAGTTTGATACGCAGTATTTT.

This chain links TRBV5-1 with TRBJ2-7; D not resolved. The CDR3 is 14 amino acids. CDR1 and CDR2 from the germline V gene are SGHRS and YFSETQ. Trimming cost V 1 base and J 7 bases, with 15 bases left between them. CDR3 nucleotides: TGCGCCAGCAGCTTGCACATCTCTCCCGAAGAGCAGTACTTC. Translating gives CASSLHISPEEQYF.

This clone was seen more than once but under ten times. The V and J genes are TRBV5-1 and TRBJ2-7, with 8 nucleotides matching TRBD1. The CDR3 contains 14 residues. Germline CDR1 reads SGHRS; CDR2 reads YFSETQ. J lost 4 bases, V lost 5 bases, and 8 bases had no gene match. CDR3 loop: CASRETGATYEQYF. The CDR3 bases are TGCGCCAGCAGAGAGACAGGGGCGACTTACGAGCAGTACTTC.

This clone was seen only once. This chain links TRBV2 with TRBJ2-7, with a tentative D call TRBD1 (6 bases). Germline V gives CDR1 SNHLY, CDR2 FYNNEI. V lost 3 bases and J lost 2, with 11 bases in between. This CDR3 has 14 amino acids. CDR3 nucleotides: TGTGCCAGCAGTGATTCCGACAGGACCTACGAGCAGTACTTC. Translating it yields CASSDSDRTYEQYF.

V and J are TRBV12-3 or TRBV12-4 and TRBJ1-1; no definite D call. Trimming left V 3 bases short and J 3 bases short, with 8 bases between. The CDR3 consists of 13 residues. The CDR3 spells CASSLGLDTEAFF. The CDR3 DNA reads TGTGCCAGCAGTTTGGGCCTGGACACTGAAGCTTTCTTT.